Following are 30 T cell receptor beta chains from one sample sequenced in a study of blood T cell repertoires in COVID-19. The protocol was immunoSEQ multiplex PCR, while the TCRdb copy is restricted to in-frame clones and leaves out a portion. This sample has 55,000 to 75,000 clones, with less than 90% found just once. Sample: peripheral blood. All receptors come from a man in his sixties with COVID-19, enrolled during active disease.

The V gene is TRBV15, the J gene TRBJ1-1; D remains unclear. CDR1 LNHNV and CDR2 YYDKDF come from the germline V gene (reference sequence). The CDR3 is 16 amino acids. The V end was cut by 0 bases, the J end by 4 bases, with 15 bases between. This CDR3 reads CATSRDLVPRGTEAFF. The CDR3 nucleotides read TGTGCCACCAGCAGAGATCTGGTACCCCGAGGCACTGAAGCTTTCTTT.

This clone was observed a handful of times. The chain employs TRBV19 and TRBJ1-2; 7 bases are a match to TRBD1. This CDR3 region has 14 residues. The trim removed 6 bases at V and 2 bases at J, leaving 6 bases unmatched. The germline CDR1 and CDR2 sequences are LNHDA and SQIVND (reference sequence). CDR3 residues: CASSPGTANYGYTF. The CDR3 DNA follows: TGTGCCAGTAGCCCTGGGACAGCGAACTATGGCTACACCTTC.

This chain connects TRBV3-1 (or the pseudogene TRBV3-2) to TRBJ2-2; 8 nucleotides line up with TRBD1. V gave up 1 base and J gave up 4 bases; unmatched junction bases: 8. The CDR3 consists of 17 residues. CDR1 and CDR2 from the germline V gene are LGHDT and YNNKEL (reference sequence). The CDR3 spells CASSQGWDRSITGELFF. Here the CDR3 DNA reads TGTGCCAGCAGCCAAGGCTGGGACAGGAGCATCACCGGGGAGCTGTTTTTT.

The J gene is TRBJ2-2, the V gene TRBV2, with a possible D match to TRBD1 (6 bases). The V end lost 6 bases, the J end lost 4 bases, and 15 bases lay between the germline ends. CDR3 length equals 15 residues. Germline CDR1 SNHLY, CDR2 FYNNEI. CDR3 sequence: CASRPRDILTGELFF. The CDR3 bases are TGTGCCAGCAGGCCAAGGGACATTCTCACCGGGGAGCTGTTTTTT.

The rearrangement links TRBV29-1 to TRBJ1-1, with 8 bases fitting TRBD1. V lost 7 bases, J lost 4 bases, and 5 bases stayed unmatched. Germline loops: CDR1 SQVTM, CDR2 ANQGSEA. CDR3 length: 12 residues. CDR3 DNA sequence: TGCAGCGCTTCGGACAGGGCCACTGAAGCTTTCTTT. Translated, it gives CSASDRATEAFF. The full variable domain, in which reference TRBV29-1 and TRBJ1-1 provide the parts outside the CDR3, is SAVISQKPSRDICQRGTSLTIQCQVDSQVTMMFWYRQQPGQSLTLIATANQGSEATYESGFVIDKFPISRPNLTFSTLTVSNMSPEDSSIYLCSASDRATEAFFGQGTRLTVV.

The chain uses TRBV5-4 and TRBJ2-1, with 9 positions matching TRBD1. The CDR3 contains 17 residues. The germline V gene has CDR1 SGHNT and CDR2 YYREEE (reference sequence). J was trimmed by 4 bases and V by 3 bases; bases with no gene match: 11. Here the CDR3 reads CASSSAPGQGVYNEQFF. The DNA of the CDR3 is TGTGCCAGCAGCTCAGCTCCGGGACAGGGCGTTTACAATGAGCAGTTCTTC.

This clone was seen once. The V call is TRBV3-1 (or the pseudogene TRBV3-2), the J call TRBJ2-3; D might be TRBD2 (5 bases). The CDR3 contains 16 residues. The V and J ends lost 1 base and 0 bases respectively, with 11 bases between them. Germline loops: CDR1 LGHDT, CDR2 YNNKEL (reference sequence). Here the CDR3 reads CASSQATGVSTDTQYF. As DNA, the CDR3 is TGTGCCAGCAGCCAAGCCACCGGGGTTAGCACAGATACGCAGTATTTT.

This chain links TRBV28 with TRBJ1-2; 9 bases agree with TRBD1. The germline CDR1 and CDR2 sequences are MDHEN and SYDVKM. The length of the CDR3 is 13 residues. Trimming took 8 bases from V and 7 from J; bases not matched to a gene: 8. The CDR3 here is CASWPSTGGGYTF. The CDR3 region has the DNA TGTGCCAGCTGGCCCTCGACAGGGGGTGGCTACACCTTC.

This clone was seen only once. The V and J genes are TRBV27 and TRBJ2-2, with a weak D call TRBD1 (6 bases). Looked up from germline, CDR1 is MNHEY and CDR2 is SMNVEV (reference sequence). This CDR3 spans 15 amino acids. Trimming left V 3 bases short and J 4 bases short, with 12 bases between. Written as DNA, the CDR3 is TGTGCCAGCAGTTTGAGGGGGTTGGTCACCGGGGAGCTGTTTTTT. Translating it yields CASSLRGLVTGELFF.

This clone appeared once. J is TRBJ1-2 and V is TRBV6-5; D remains unclear. Germline assignment: CDR1 MNHEY and CDR2 SVGAGI. The CDR3 sequence is 12 residues long. Between the trimmed V and J ends, which lost 6 bases and 8 bases, there was a span of 13 bases. CDR3 sequence reads: CASRDGKEGYTF. The DNA for the CDR3 is TGTGCCAGCAGGGACGGGAAGGAAGGCTACACCTTC.

The chain couples TRBV7-3 to TRBJ2-1; 9 positions match TRBD1. Germline CDR1 reads SGHTA; CDR2 reads FQGTGA. Germline trimming cut 5 bases from V and 1 base from J; bases unmatched to any gene: 3. The CDR3 is 15 amino acids. The CDR3 DNA follows: TGTGCCAGCAGCGAGGGACAGGGATCCTACAATGAGCAGTTCTTC. Translation gives CASSEGQGSYNEQFF.

This clone has more than one count but fewer than ten. The chain links TRBV20-1 to TRBJ2-4, with a possible D match to TRBD1 (6 bases). This CDR3 comprises 12 residues. Germline V gene sequence: CDR1 DFQATT, CDR2 SNEGSKA (reference sequence). Trimming stripped 3 bases from V and 6 bases from J, with 9 bases between. The CDR3 coding sequence is TGCAGTGCTAGTTTACAGGGAAACATTCAGTACTTC. Translated: CSASLQGNIQYF.

A single count supports this clone. The V gene is TRBV2, the J gene TRBJ2-2; D possibly corresponds to TRBD2 (6 bases). The length of the CDR3 is 14 residues. CDR1 is SNHLY, CDR2 FYNNEI, per germline. Trimming removed 9 bases at V and 1 base at J, with 12 bases between. In nucleotides, the CDR3 is TGTGCCAGAGACTTGGGGGGGAACACCGGGGAGCTGTTTTTT. Its protein is CARDLGGNTGELFF.

The rearrangement joins TRBV5-1 to TRBJ2-1; 11 bases match TRBD2. The CDR3 runs 15 residues. CDR1 and CDR2 (germline): SGHRS, YFSETQ. The trim removed 6 bases at V and 6 bases at J, leaving 8 bases unmatched. The CDR3 DNA reads as TGCGCCAGCACCGAAACTAGCGGGGGCCTCAATGAGCAGTTCTTC. Its protein product is CASTETSGGLNEQFF.

The genes are TRBV6-5 and TRBJ2-1, with TRBD2 matching 8 bases. The J segment lost 9 bases and the V segment lost 2 bases, leaving 6 bases of the junction unmatched. The V gene's germline CDR1 is MNHEY and CDR2 SVGAGI. The CDR3 extends over 14 amino acids. The CDR3 protein is CASSYTGGLGEQFF. In DNA, the CDR3 is TGTGCCAGCAGTTACACGGGGGGGCTTGGTGAGCAGTTCTTC.

The chain couples TRBV6-5 to TRBJ2-5, with D perhaps TRBD2 (7 bases). Deletions cut 6 bases from V and 4 bases from J, with 12 bases between. The CDR3 runs to 13 residues. Germline V CDR1 and CDR2: MNHEY, SVGAGI. Here the CDR3 DNA reads TGTGCCAGCAGCCAAGGGGGGGTAGAGACCCAGTACTTC. Protein: CASSQGGVETQYF.

This chain joins TRBV10-3 and TRBJ1-2; the D gene is possibly TRBD1 (5 bases). V lost 8 bases and J 7 bases, leaving 20 bases between the germline ends. From germline, CDR1 is ENHRY and CDR2 SYGVKD. The CDR3 extends over 14 amino acids. The DNA for the CDR3 is TGTGCCATCGGGGCCCAGGGTTTTGTGCGTGGCTACACCTTC. Its translation: CAIGAQGFVRGYTF.

CDR3 sequence: CASSLGLGVEGEKLFF. As DNA, the CDR3 is TGTGCCAGCAGCTTAGGCCTCGGGGTGGAAGGTGAAAAACTGTTTTTT. The V and J genes are TRBV7-9 and TRBJ1-4, with no clear D. Looked up from germline, CDR1 is SEHNR and CDR2 is FQNEAQ (reference sequence). The CDR3 has 16 residues. V lost 1 base and J lost 7, with 16 bases in between. The entire variable domain, with the rest obtained from reference TRBV7-9 and TRBJ1-4, is as follows: DTGVSQNPRHKITKRGQNVTFRCDPISEHNRLYWYRQTLGQGPEFLTYFQNEAQLEKSRLLSDRFSAERPKGSFSTLEIQRTEQGDSAMYLCASSLGLGVEGEKLFFGSGTQLSVL.

The V call is TRBV13, the J call TRBJ2-1; the match to TRBD2 covers 8 bases. This CDR3 is built from 15 residues. Germline assignment: CDR1 PRHDT and CDR2 FYEKMQ (reference sequence). Trimming removed 4 bases from V and 0 bases from J; junction bases left unmatched: 2. Here the CDR3 reads CASSSRGASYNEQFF. The CDR3 DNA follows: TGTGCCAGCAGCTCGCGGGGGGCCTCCTACAATGAGCAGTTCTTC.

The chain carries TRBV7-2 and TRBJ2-3, with 8 bases matching TRBD2. The CDR3 consists of 15 residues. Germline assignment: CDR1 SGHTA and CDR2 FQGNSA. The ends lost 2 bases at V and 1 base at J; junction bases unmatched: 2. The CDR3 reads CASSLSLAGTDTQYF. CDR3 nucleotide sequence: TGTGCCAGCAGCTTATCACTAGCGGGCACAGATACGCAGTATTTT.

The rearrangement links TRBV2 to TRBJ2-2, with 9 bases matching TRBD2. The V and J ends lost 7 bases and 3 bases, in that order; junction bases with no gene match: 6. Germline V gene data show CDR1 as SNHLY and CDR2 as FYNNEI. This CDR3 spans 15 amino acids. CDR3 nucleotide sequence: TGTGCCAGCATCCCCTTAGCGGGGGACACCGGGGAGCTGTTTTTT. Translating gives CASIPLAGDTGELFF. The full variable domain, in which reference TRBV2 and TRBJ2-2 provide the parts outside the CDR3, is EPEVTQTPSHQVTQMGQEVILRCVPISNHLYFYWYRQILGQKVEFLVSFYNNEISEKSEIFDDQFSVERPDGSNFTLKIRSTKLEDSAMYFCASIPLAGDTGELFFGEGSRLTVL.

This clone is a singleton in its sample. The chain is built from TRBV14 and TRBJ1-1, with no clear D. Germline V gene lookup returns CDR1 SGHDN and CDR2 FVKESK. The CDR3 covers 12 residues. Trimming cost V 3 bases and J 6 bases, with 8 bases left between them. This CDR3 reads CASSHGGPEAFF. The CDR3 region has the DNA TGTGCCAGCAGCCATGGAGGGCCTGAAGCTTTCTTT.

V usage is TRBV28 and J usage is TRBJ1-1; the D is unclear. V was trimmed by 2 bases and J by 1 base, leaving 2 bases between them. The CDR3 has 12 amino acids. Germline values: CDR1 MDHEN, CDR2 SYDVKM. The CDR3 sequence is CASSLQNTEAFF. The CDR3 DNA is TGTGCCAGCAGTTTACAGAACACTGAAGCTTTCTTT.

The chain employs TRBV18 and TRBJ2-7; tentatively, D is TRBD1 (5 bases). V shed 3 bases and J shed 0 bases, with 12 bases lying between them. This CDR3 has 15 residues. From germline, CDR1 is KGHSH and CDR2 LQKENI. The CDR3 DNA sequence: TGTGCCAGCTCACCCTTGAGACAGTCCTCCTACGAGCAGTACTTC. Its translation: CASSPLRQSSYEQYF.

The chain combines TRBV9 with TRBJ1-1; the match to TRBD1 covers 9 bases. V lost 3 bases, J lost 5 bases, and 5 bases stayed unmatched. The CDR3 has 14 residues. Germline lookup yields CDR1 SGDLS and CDR2 YYNGEE. The DNA for the CDR3 is TGTGCCAGCAGCGCAACAGGGGGCGGGACTGAAGCTTTCTTT. This encodes CASSATGGGTEAFF.

The table lists this clone with a count of one. V and J are TRBV30 and TRBJ2-7, with D possibly being TRBD2 (6 bases). Germline V lookup: CDR1 GTSNPN, CDR2 SVGIG (reference sequence). Between the trimmed V and J ends, which lost 7 bases and 3 bases, there was a span of 19 bases. This CDR3 spans 14 amino acids. The chain's CDR3 is CASRGGETDYEQYF. The DNA of the CDR3 is TGTGCCTCACGAGGCGGGGAGACCGACTACGAGCAGTACTTC.

V is TRBV7-2 and J is TRBJ1-2; TRBD1 matches 8 bases. Germline values: CDR1 SGHTA, CDR2 FQGNSA. This CDR3 region has 14 residues. Trimming took 5 bases from V and 8 from J; bases not matched to a gene: 10. For the CDR3, the DNA is TGTGCCAGCAGCACTTCGACAGGGGTGGAAGGCTACACCTTC. Protein: CASSTSTGVEGYTF.

A word on this clone: The sample contains more than one DNA sequence encoding this CDR3. In nucleotides, the CDR3 is TGTGCCAGCAGCCACCCCGGGGGGAATACTGAAGCTTTCTTT. Protein: CASSHPGGNTEAFF. The V and J genes are TRBV3-1 (or the pseudogene TRBV3-2) and TRBJ1-1; TRBD1 is a possible D gene (5 bases). Between the trimmed V and J ends, which lost 3 bases and 5 bases, there was a span of 13 bases. The CDR3 contains 14 residues. From germline, CDR1 is LGHDT and CDR2 YNNKEL (reference sequence).

This chain links TRBV12-3 or TRBV12-4 with TRBJ1-2; D might be TRBD1 (5 bases). With 7 bases removed from V and 2 bases from J, the gap between germline ends came to 11 bases. The CDR3 has 13 residues. CDR3 DNA: TGTGCCAGCACCGCGACAGTAAACTATGGCTACACCTTC. This codes for CASTATVNYGYTF.

This clone showed up just once. V and J are TRBV9 and TRBJ2-1, with D uncertain. This CDR3 spans 13 amino acids. The germline V gene has CDR1 SGDLS and CDR2 YYNGEE. V was trimmed by 2 bases and J by 8 bases, leaving 11 bases between them. The CDR3 here is CASSVAGHHEQFF. The CDR3 DNA is TGTGCCAGCAGCGTTGCAGGTCACCATGAGCAGTTCTTC.